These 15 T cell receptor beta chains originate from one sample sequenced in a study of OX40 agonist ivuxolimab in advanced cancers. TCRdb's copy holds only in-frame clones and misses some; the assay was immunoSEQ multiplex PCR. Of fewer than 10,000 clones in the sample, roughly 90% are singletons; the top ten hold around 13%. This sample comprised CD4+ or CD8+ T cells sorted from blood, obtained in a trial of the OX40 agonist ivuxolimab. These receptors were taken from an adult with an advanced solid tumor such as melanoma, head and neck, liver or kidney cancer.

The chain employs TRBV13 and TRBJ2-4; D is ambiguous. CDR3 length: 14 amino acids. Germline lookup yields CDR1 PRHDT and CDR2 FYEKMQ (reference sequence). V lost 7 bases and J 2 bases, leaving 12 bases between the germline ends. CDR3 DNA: TGTGCCAGCACGGTAGGCCGTCCCAAAAACATTCAGTACTTC. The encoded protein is CASTVGRPKNIQYF.

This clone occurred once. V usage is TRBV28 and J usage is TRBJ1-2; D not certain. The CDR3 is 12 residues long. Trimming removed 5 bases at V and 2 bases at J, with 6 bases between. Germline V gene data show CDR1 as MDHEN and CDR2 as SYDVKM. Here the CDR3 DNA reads TGTGCCAGCAGTCTCCTAAACTATGGCTACACCTTC. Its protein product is CASSLLNYGYTF.

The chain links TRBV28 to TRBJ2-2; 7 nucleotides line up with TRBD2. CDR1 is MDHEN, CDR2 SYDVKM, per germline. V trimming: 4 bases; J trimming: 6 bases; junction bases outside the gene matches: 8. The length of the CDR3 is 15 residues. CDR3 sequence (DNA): TGTGCCAGCAGTTCCAGCACCCGGGGGGCCGGGGAGCTGTTTTTT. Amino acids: CASSSSTRGAGELFF.

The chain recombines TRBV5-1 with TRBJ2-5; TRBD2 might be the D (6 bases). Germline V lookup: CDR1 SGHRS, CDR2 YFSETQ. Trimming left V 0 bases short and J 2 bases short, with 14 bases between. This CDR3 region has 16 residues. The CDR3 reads CASSLGLARGQETQYF. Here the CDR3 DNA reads TGCGCCAGCAGCTTGGGGCTAGCGCGAGGGCAAGAGACCCAGTACTTC. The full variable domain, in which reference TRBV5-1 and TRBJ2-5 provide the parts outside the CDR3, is KAGVTQTPRYLIKTRGQQVTLSCSPISGHRSVSWYQQTPGQGLQFLFEYFSETQRNKGNFPGRFSGRQFSNSRSEMNVSTLELGDSALYLCASSLGLARGQETQYFGPGTRLLVL.

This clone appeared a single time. CDR3: CASSNRDKVTSGANVLTF. Written as DNA, the CDR3 is TGTGCCAGCAGCAACCGGGACAAGGTCACCTCTGGGGCCAACGTCCTGACTTTC. The V gene is TRBV5-5, the J gene TRBJ2-6, with a possible D match to TRBD1 (6 bases). The CDR3 length is 18 residues. Germline CDR1 SGHKS, CDR2 YYEKEE (reference sequence). Trimming stripped 4 bases from V and 0 bases from J, with 17 bases between.

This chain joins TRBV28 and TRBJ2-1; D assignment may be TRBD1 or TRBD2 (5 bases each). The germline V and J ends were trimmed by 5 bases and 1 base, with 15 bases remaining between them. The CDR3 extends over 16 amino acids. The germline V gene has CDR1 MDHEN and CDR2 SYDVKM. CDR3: CASSRRGGPSYNEQFF. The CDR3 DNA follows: TGTGCCAGCAGTCGTCGTGGGGGACCTTCCTACAATGAGCAGTTCTTC. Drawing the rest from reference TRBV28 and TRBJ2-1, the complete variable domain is DVKVTQSSRYLVKRTGEKVFLECVQDMDHENMFWYRQDPGLGLRLIYFSYDVKMKEKGDIPEGYSVSREKKERFSLILESASTNQTSMYLCASSRRGGPSYNEQFFGPGTRLTVL.

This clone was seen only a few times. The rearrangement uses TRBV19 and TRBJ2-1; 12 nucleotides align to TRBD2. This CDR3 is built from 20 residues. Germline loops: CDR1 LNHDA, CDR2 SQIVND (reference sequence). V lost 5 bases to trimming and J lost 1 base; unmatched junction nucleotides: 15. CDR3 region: CASSSQLVGLAGGSYNEQFF. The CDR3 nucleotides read TGTGCCAGTAGTTCCCAGTTGGTGGGGCTAGCGGGAGGGTCCTACAATGAGCAGTTCTTC. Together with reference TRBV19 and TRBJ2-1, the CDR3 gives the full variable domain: DGGITQSPKYLFRKEGQNVTLSCEQNLNHDAMYWYRQDPGQGLRLIYYSQIVNDFQKGDIAEGYSVSREKKESFPLTVTSAQKNPTAFYLCASSSQLVGLAGGSYNEQFFGPGTRLTVL.

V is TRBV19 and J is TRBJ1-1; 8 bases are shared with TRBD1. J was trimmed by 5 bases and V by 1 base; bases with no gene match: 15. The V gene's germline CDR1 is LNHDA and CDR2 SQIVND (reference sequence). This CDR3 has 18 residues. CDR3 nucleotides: TGTGCCAGTAGTATAGGCTTCCCCACAGGGGGGGCGCGAACTGAAGCTTTCTTT. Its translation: CASSIGFPTGGARTEAFF.

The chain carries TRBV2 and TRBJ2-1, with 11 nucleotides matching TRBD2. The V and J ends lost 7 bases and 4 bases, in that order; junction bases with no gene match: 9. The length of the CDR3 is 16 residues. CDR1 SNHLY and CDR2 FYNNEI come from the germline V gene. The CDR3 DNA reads TGTGCCAGCACCGCGGGGAGACTAGCGGGGTACAATGAGCAGTTCTTC. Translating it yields CASTAGRLAGYNEQFF. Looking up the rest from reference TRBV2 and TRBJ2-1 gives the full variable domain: EPEVTQTPSHQVTQMGQEVILRCVPISNHLYFYWYRQILGQKVEFLVSFYNNEISEKSEIFDDQFSVERPDGSNFTLKIRSTKLEDSAMYFCASTAGRLAGYNEQFFGPGTRLTVL.

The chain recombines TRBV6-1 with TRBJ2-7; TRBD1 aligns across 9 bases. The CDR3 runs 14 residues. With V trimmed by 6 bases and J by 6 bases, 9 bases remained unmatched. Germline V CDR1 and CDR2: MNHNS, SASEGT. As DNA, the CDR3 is TGTGCCAGCAGGACCCAGGGGACAGGGATCGAGCAGTACTTC. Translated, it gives CASRTQGTGIEQYF.

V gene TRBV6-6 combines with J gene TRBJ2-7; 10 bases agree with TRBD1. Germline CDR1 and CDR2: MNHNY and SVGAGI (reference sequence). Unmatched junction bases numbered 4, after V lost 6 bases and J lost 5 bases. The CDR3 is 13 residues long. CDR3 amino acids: CASRGQGFDEQYF. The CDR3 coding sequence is TGTGCCAGCAGGGGACAGGGGTTCGACGAGCAGTACTTC.

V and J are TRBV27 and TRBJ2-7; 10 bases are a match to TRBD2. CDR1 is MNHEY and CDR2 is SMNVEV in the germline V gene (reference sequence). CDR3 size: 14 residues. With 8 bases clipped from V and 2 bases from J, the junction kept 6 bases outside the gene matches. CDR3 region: CASYTTSGTYEQYF. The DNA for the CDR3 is TGTGCCAGCTATACCACTAGCGGGACCTACGAGCAGTACTTC.

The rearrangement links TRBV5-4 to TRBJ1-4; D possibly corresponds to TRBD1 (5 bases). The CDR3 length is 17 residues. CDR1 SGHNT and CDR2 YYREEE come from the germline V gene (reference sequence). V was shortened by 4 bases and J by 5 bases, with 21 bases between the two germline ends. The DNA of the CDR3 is TGTGCCAGCAGCCCTGGGACCGGATATTCGGCAAATGAAAAACTGTTTTTT. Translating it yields CASSPGTGYSANEKLFF.

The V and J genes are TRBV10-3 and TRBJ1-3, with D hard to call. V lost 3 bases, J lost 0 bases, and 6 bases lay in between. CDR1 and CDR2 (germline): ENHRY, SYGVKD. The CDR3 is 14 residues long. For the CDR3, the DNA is TGTGCCATCAGTGACAGAAGCTCTGGAAACACCATATATTTT. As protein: CAISDRSSGNTIYF.

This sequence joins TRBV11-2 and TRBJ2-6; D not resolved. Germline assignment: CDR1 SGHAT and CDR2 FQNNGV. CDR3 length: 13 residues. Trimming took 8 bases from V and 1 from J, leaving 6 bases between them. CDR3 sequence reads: CASGKSGANVLTF. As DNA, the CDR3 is TGTGCCAGCGGGAAATCTGGGGCCAACGTCCTGACTTTC.